This T cell receptor (beta chain) was captured by sequencing in a study of T cells in localized non-small cell lung cancer. Germline loops: CDR1 SGHTS, CDR2 YDEGEE. Between the trimmed V and J ends, which lost 1 base and 3 bases, there was a span of 14 bases. This CDR3 has 17 residues. Study-level points and caveats: Uninvolved adjacent lung, not tumor, had the highest T cell clonality. Longer overall survival associated with higher blood T cell density; shorter survival with higher adjacent-lung clonality. There were a median roughly 59 of the top 100 tumor clones appearing in adjacent lung. Sequence data derive from only one tumor region, so heterogeneity remains possible.

Some clones are missing from TCRdb's copy, which holds only in-frame ones; the method was immunoSEQ multiplex PCR. Among approximately 35,000 clones, roughly 90% were seen once, and the ten largest hold around 4.1%. With regard to this clone: The antigen remains undetermined.

This receptor was obtained from a man aged 40 to 69 with stage I lung adenocarcinoma. The input for sequencing was peripheral blood, taken before any cancer treatment. This rearrangement joins TRBV5-8 to TRBJ2-6; the D is unclear. The CDR3 sequence is CASSLYRVRYGANVLTF. CDR3 DNA: TGTGCCAGCAGCTTGTATAGGGTTCGGTATGGGGCCAACGTCCTGACTTTC.